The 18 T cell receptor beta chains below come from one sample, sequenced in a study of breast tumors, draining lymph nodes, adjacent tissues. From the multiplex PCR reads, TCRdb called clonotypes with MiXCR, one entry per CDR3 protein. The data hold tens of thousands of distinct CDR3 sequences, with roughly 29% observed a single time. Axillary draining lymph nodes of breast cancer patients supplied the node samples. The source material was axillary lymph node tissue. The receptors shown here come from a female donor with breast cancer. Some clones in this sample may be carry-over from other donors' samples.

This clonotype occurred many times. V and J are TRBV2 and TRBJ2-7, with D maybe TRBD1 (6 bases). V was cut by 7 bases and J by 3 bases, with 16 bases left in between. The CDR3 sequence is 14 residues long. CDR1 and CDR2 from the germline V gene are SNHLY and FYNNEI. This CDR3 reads CASILQSDSYEQYF. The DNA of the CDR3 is TGTGCCAGCATCCTACAGTCGGACAGCTACGAGCAGTACTTC. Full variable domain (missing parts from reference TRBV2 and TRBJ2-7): EPEVTQTPSHQVTQMGQEVILRCVPISNHLYFYWYRQILGQKVEFLVSFYNNEISEKSEIFDDQFSVERPDGSNFTLKIRSTKLEDSAMYFCASILQSDSYEQYFGPGTRLTVT.

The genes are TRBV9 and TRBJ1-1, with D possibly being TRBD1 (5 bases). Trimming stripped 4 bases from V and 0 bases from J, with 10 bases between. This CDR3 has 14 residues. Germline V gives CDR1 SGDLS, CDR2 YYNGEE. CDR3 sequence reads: CASSPPTVNTEAFF. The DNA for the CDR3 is TGTGCCAGCAGCCCCCCGACAGTGAACACTGAAGCTTTCTTT.

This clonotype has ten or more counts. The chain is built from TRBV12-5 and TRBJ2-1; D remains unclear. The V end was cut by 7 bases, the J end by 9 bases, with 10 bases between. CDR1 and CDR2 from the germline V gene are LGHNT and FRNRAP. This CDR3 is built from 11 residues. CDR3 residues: CASAELGEQFF. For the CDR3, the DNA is TGTGCTAGTGCTGAATTGGGTGAGCAGTTCTTC.

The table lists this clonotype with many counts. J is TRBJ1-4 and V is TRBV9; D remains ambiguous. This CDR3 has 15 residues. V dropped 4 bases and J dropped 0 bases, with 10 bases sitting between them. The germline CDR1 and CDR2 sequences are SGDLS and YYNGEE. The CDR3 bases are TGTGCCAGCAGCAGAAATACTGCAACTAATGAAAAACTGTTTTTT. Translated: CASSRNTATNEKLFF.

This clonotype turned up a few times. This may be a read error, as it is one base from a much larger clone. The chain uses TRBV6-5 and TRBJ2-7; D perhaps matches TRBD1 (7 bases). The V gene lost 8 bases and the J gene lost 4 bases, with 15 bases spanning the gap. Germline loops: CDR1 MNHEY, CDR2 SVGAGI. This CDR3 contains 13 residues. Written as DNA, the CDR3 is TGTGCCAGCGGAGGAGGGGGCGGGTACGAGCAGTACTTC. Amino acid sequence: CASGGGGGYEQYF.

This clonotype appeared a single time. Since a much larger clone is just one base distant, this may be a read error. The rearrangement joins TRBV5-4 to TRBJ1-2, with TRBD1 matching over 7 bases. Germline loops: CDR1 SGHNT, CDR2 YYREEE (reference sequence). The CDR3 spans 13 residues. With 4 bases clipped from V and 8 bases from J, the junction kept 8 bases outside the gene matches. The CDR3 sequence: CASSSDRARGYTF. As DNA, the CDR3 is TGTGCCAGCAGCAGCGACAGGGCGCGAGGCTACACCTTC.

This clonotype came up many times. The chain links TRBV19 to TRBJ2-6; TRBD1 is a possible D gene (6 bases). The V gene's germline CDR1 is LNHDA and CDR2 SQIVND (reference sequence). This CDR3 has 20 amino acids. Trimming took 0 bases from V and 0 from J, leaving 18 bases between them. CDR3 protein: CASSIDRGGRPYSGANVLTF. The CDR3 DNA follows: TGTGCCAGTAGTATAGATCGTGGGGGCAGGCCCTACTCTGGGGCCAACGTCCTGACTTTC.

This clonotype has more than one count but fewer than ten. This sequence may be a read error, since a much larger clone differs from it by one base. CDR3 region: CASSLGASGRTNPHEQYF. DNA for the CDR3: TGTGCCAGCAGCTTAGGCGCTAGCGGGAGGACTAACCCCCACGAGCAGTACTTC. The chain is built from TRBV7-2 and TRBJ2-7, with 11 nucleotides matching TRBD2. Trimming at V came to 1 base and at J to 5 bases, leaving 13 bases not matched to a gene. Germline V gene lookup returns CDR1 SGHTA and CDR2 FQGNSA. The CDR3 has 18 amino acids.

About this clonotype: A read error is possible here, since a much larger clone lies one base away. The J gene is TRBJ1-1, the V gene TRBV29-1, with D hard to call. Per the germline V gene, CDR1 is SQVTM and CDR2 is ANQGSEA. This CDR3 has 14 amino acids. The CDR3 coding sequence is TGCAGCGTTGAAGAGGCAGGCCGCAACACTGAAGCTCTCTTT. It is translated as CSVEEAGRNTEALF.

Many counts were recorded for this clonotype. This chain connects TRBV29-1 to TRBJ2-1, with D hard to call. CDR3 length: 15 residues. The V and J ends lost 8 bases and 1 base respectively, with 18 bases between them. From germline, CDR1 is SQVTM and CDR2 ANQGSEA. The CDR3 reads CSTPSGIGSYNEQFF. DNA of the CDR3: TGCAGCACTCCGTCGGGTATAGGGTCCTACAATGAGCAGTTCTTC.

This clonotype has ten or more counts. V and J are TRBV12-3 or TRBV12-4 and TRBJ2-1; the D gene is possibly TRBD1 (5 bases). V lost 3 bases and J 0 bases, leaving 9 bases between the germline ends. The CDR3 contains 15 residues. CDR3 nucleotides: TGTGCCAGCAGTTTGACAGTGAGCTCCTACAATGAGCAGTTCTTC. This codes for CASSLTVSSYNEQFF.

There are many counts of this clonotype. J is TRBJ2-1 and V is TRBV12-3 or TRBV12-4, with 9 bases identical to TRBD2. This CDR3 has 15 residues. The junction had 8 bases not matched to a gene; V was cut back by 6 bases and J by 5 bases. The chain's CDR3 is CASSPLVAGDNEQFF. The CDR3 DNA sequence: TGTGCCAGCAGCCCCTTAGTAGCGGGGGACAATGAGCAGTTCTTC.

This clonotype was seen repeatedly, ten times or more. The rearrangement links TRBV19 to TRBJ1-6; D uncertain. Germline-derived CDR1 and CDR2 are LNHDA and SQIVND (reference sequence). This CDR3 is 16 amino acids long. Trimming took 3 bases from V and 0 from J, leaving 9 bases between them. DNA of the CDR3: TGTGCCAGTAGTATTATGGGGAGCTCCTATAATTCACCCCTCCACTTT. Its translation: CASSIMGSSYNSPLHF.

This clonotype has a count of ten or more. CDR3 in amino acids: CSVWSPNTEAFF. The CDR3 coding sequence is TGCAGCGTTTGGTCCCCGAACACTGAAGCTTTCTTT. V usage is TRBV29-1 and J usage is TRBJ1-1; no firm D call. The CDR3 spans 12 residues. The V gene lost 5 bases and the J gene lost 1 base, with 8 bases spanning the gap. The germline CDR1 and CDR2 sequences are SQVTM and ANQGSEA.

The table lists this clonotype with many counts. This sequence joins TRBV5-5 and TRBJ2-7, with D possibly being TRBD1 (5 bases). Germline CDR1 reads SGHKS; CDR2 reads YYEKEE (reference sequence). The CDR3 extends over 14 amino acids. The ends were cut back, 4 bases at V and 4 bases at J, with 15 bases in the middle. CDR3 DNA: TGTGCCAGCAGCACGTCATCCAGGGTTTACGAGCAGTACTTC. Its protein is CASSTSSRVYEQYF.

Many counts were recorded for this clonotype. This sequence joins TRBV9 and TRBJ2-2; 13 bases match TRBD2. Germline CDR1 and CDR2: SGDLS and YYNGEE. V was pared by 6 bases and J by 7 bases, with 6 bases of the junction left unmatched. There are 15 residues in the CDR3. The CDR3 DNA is TGTGCCAGCACTACTAGCGGGAGGGCCCACGGGGAGCTGTTTTTT. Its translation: CASTTSGRAHGELFF.

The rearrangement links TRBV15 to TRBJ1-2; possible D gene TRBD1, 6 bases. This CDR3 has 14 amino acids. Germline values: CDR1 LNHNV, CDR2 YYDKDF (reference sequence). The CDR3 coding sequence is TGTGCTAGGGCGAACCAGGGGACCAACTATGGCTACACCTTC. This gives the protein CARANQGTNYGYTF.

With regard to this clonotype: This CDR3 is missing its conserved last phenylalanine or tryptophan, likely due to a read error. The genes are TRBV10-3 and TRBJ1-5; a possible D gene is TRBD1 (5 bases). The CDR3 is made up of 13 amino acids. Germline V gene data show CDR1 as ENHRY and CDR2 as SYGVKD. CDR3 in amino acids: CAISGAGNQPQHL. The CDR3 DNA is TGTGCCATCAGCGGGGCCGGGAATCAGCCTCAGCATCTT.